Listed below are T cell receptor beta chains from one sample, sequenced in a study of cytomegalovirus exposure and HLA in healthy donors. Clones were sequenced by immunoSEQ multiplex PCR, and TCRdb holds only the in-frame ones, with some missing. Counted here are 150,000 or so clones, around 79% occurring once; the ten biggest clones make up less than 10%. The sequenced material came from PBMCs. These receptors came from a man aged 25 to 45 in good health and CMV-seropositive. Both conserved end residues are part of each CDR3. Fields, in order: D gene, V gene, J gene, clone size, CDR3 DNA, CDR3 protein. D genes are given only for firm matches. Size is stated for part of the rows, as once, few or many counts, or as a class when the clone is expanded.

.	TRBV7-3	TRBJ2-7	.	TGTGCCAGCACCTTCCGGGAGAAGCTGTGCGAGCAGTACTTC	CASTFREKLCEQYF
TRBD1	TRBV13	TRBJ1-1	.	TGTGCCAGCACCTTCGGACAGGGGGGCACTGAAGCTTTCTTT	CASTFGQGGTEAFF
.	TRBV19	TRBJ1-5	.	TGTGCCAGTAGGGCGGGCTCGGGGCAGCCCCAGCATTTT	CASRAGSGQPQHF
TRBD2	TRBV2	TRBJ2-5	.	TGTGCCAGCAGTATGGCTAGCGGGAGGGCCCATGAGACCCAGTACTTC	CASSMASGRAHETQYF
.	TRBV28	TRBJ1-1	few	TGTGCCAGCAGTCTGATACGGAGCGACACTGAAGCTTTCTTT	CASSLIRSDTEAFF
TRBD1	TRBV9	TRBJ2-7	.	TGTGCCAGCAGCCCCTCGACAGGGGGTACCTACGAGCAGTACTTC	CASSPSTGGTYEQYF
TRBD1	TRBV10-3	TRBJ2-2	.	TGTGCCATCAGTGGGGGACAGGATTACACCGGGGAGCTGTTTTTT	CAISGGQDYTGELFF
.	TRBV21-1	TRBJ1-5	.	TGTGCCAGCAGCCGGGTCCAGCATTTT	CASSRVQHF
TRBD2	TRBV4-1	TRBJ2-1	.	TGCGCCAGTCAAGCGGGGGGCGATGAGCAGTTCTTC	CASQAGGDEQFF
.	TRBV12-5	TRBJ2-3	.	TGTGCTAGTGGTGGAGGGCCGAGCACAGATACGCAGTATTTT	CASGGGPSTDTQYF
TRBD2	TRBV9	TRBJ2-1	.	TGTGCCAGCAGCTACAGCGGGGGTAGAAAGTACAATGAGCAGTTCTTC	CASSYSGGRKYNEQFF
.	TRBV11-1	TRBJ2-2	.	TGTGCCAGCAGCCGCACCGGGACACTGAACACCGGGGAGCTGTTTTTT	CASSRTGTLNTGELFF
.	TRBV19	TRBJ2-2	.	TGTGCTATCCCCCGCGCGGAGCCGAACACCGGGGAGCTGTTTTTT	CAIPRAEPNTGELFF
.	TRBV6-5	TRBJ2-1	.	TGTGCCAGCAGTCTACCGGACAATGAGCAGTTCTTC	CASSLPDNEQFF
.	TRBV5-1	TRBJ2-7	.	TGCGCCAGCAGCGGAACCGGGACATCATCCCTGACCCACGAGCAGTACTTC	CASSGTGTSSLTHEQYF
TRBD2	TRBV27	TRBJ2-7	once	TGTGCCAGCAGTTTTTCGGCGGGAGGGGACTACGAGCAGTACTTC	CASSFSAGGDYEQYF